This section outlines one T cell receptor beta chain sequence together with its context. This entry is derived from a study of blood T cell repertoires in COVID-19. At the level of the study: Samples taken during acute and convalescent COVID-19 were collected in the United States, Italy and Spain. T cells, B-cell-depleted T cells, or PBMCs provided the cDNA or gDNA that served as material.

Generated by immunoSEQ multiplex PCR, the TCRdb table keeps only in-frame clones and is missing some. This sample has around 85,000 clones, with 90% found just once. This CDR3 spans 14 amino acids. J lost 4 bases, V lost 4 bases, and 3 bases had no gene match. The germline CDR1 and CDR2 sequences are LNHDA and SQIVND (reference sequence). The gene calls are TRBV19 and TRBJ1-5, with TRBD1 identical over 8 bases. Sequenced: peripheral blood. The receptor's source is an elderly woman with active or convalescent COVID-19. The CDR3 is CASSTGQVNQPQHF. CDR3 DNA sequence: TGTGCCAGTAGTACGGGACAGGTGAATCAGCCCCAGCATTTT.